The source of this T cell receptor beta chain is a study of CD8+ T cells in alopecia areata (dated 2018 in TCRdb). For the wider study: The treated patients, all with moderate-to-severe alopecia areata, were enrolled in an open-label pilot trial of oral tofacitinib given at 5 to 10 mg twice daily. In humans, TCRbeta sequencing was performed on scalp tissue and on sorted CD4+ and CD8+ peripheral blood T cells from healthy controls and from patients with patchy or totalis/universalis alopecia areata. Tofacitinib was administered for 6 to 18 months, and 6 months of follow-up off drug were then conducted to assess delayed response and recurrence. For the treated patients, the SALT score, which quantifies what percentage of scalp surface area is affected, served as the measure of disease severity. RNA came from the PAXgene miRNA kit for fixed scalp, the miRNeasy kit for PBMCs, and the RNeasy kit for mouse skin. Amplification of TCRbeta CDR3 regions was done by immunoSEQ multiplex PCR using 35 Vbeta forward primers and 13 Jbeta reverse primers. The study used high-throughput TCRbeta sequencing to examine T cell clonal expansion in alopecia areata, in both the C3H/HeJ mouse model and human patients. Clonality in the scalp was compared among normal scalp (n=4), patchy alopecia areata scalp (n=8), and alopecia totalis/universalis scalp (n=8). Patients on tofacitinib were biopsied at baseline and after 4 and 24 weeks of treatment, and several of the patients also had a later scalp biopsy. Overall study results and their limits: Shared TCR sequences between patients were less evident than in mice, which may be partly attributable to HLA diversity in the patient population. Many expanded lesional clones were found to persist in scalp and blood during tofacitinib treatment, and relapse after treatment cessation may be partly explained by this persistence. Scalp TCR repertoire analysis is complicated because resident alphabeta T cells in normal human skin are also sequenced, whereas mouse skin is dominated by gammadelta T cells. Because the treated cohort was small and had only one nonresponder, larger studies are needed to examine links between baseline CD8+ expansion and response. Scalp clonality and the number of expanded CD8+ clones among the top 100 scalp clones were significantly decreased by tofacitinib. Higher clonality and more expanded CD8+ clones were observed in lesional scalp than in normal scalp, particularly in alopecia totalis/universalis, a finding suggestive of antigenic drive.

The V end gives up 4 bases and the J end 1 base, leaving 7 bases in the junction not matched to a gene. The germline V gene encodes CDR1 SGDLS and CDR2 YYNGEE. The CDR3 measures 16 amino acids from cysteine to phenylalanine. Only CDR3 DNA is held: 48 bases, read in frame from base 1. For this clone: The clone's antigen remains unknown. Base qualities were left out, and no much larger clone turns up one base away.

The time point label, read with the paper, signifies: about 4 weeks on oral tofacitinib. In the paper's terms, the treatment or condition label means: oral pan-JAK inhibitor, 5-10 mg twice daily. From alopecia areata patients, peripheral blood was collected along with lesional scalp punch biopsies. PBMCs were isolated by density centrifugation and stained for CD3, CD4 and CD8, after which CD4+ and CD8+ T cells were sorted on a FACSAria. Library method: the immunoSEQ multiplex PCR assay. RNA was extracted from all samples and reverse transcribed into cDNA as template for TCR sequencing. First-strand cDNA was synthesized with SuperScript III using a 2:1 mix of oligo-dT and random hexamers. A synthetic immune receptor repertoire was used to assess amplification bias, and residual bias was removed computationally. Per the authors' processing: Raw reads were preprocessed to remove errors, and CDR3 was defined according to IMGT conventions as the region from the conserved cysteine to phenylalanine. Clonality was computed as 1 minus the Shannon entropy, with the entropy normalized by log2 of the number of productive unique TCRs. Whether scalp clones were CD4 or CD8 was inferred by matching scalp TCRbeta sequences against CD4 and CD8 repertoires sorted from blood. TCRdb took over this immuneACCESS table, retaining in-frame rearrangements with V and J assigned. Such tables are incomplete; in checked studies, under half of the missing clones stem from an unresolved V gene, and the remainder is unexplained. D and trimming come from the DNA, and the V and J calls and clone size come from that table. Within this sample are fewer than 250,000 clones, with about three fifths of them counted one time only. The ten largest clones take up more than 3.5% of the sample.

The sequence joins TRBV9 to TRBJ1-1, with 10 central nucleotides matching TRBD1. The sequence derives from a human donor with alopecia areata. The sequencing used CD4+ T cells sorted from blood, collected at week 4, from a patient treated with tofacitinib. The bases read TGTGCCAGCAGCATTCTCGGGACAGGGGAGAACACTGAAGCTTTCTTT. Translated, this gives CASSILGTGENTEAFF.